A single sample is the source of the 2 T cell receptor beta chains below, sequenced in a study of beta chain features in type 1 diabetes. The whole isolated RNA underwent reverse transcription, so sequencing captured expressed TCRB transcripts. Here immunoSEQ multiplex PCR was the method, and the copy in TCRdb shows in-frame clones only, minus some. The sample has around 240,000 clones; 9.6% are singletons. The sequenced sample was naive CD4+ T cells from blood. The receptors were sampled from a woman aged 18-30 years in good health.

There are a few counts of this clone. The CDR3 DNA reads as TGTGCCAGCTCTACCGCAGGGGGCGCGGCTGAAGCTTTCTTT. Protein sequence: CASSTAGGAAEAFF. The chain recombines TRBV18 with TRBJ1-1; TRBD1 matches 8 bases. The CDR3 runs to 14 residues. Germline CDR1 is KGHSH and CDR2 is LQKENI. Unmatched junction bases numbered 9, after V lost 6 bases and J lost 6 bases. Filled out from reference TRBV18 and TRBJ1-1, the complete variable domain reads NAGVMQNPRHLVRRRGQEARLRCSPMKGHSHVYWYRQLPEEGLKFMVYLQKENIIDESGMPKERFSAEFPKEGPSILRIQQVVRGDSAAYFCASSTAGGAAEAFFGQGTRLTVV.

Many counts were recorded for this clone. The chain joins TRBV7-9 to TRBJ2-1, with 15 bases matching TRBD2. The trim removed 5 bases at V and 9 bases at J, leaving 5 bases unmatched. There are 15 residues in the CDR3. Germline V gene lookup returns CDR1 SEHNR and CDR2 FQNEAQ (reference sequence). In DNA, the CDR3 is TGTGCCAGCAGCCCCCCGGGACTAGCGGGAGGTGAGCAGTTCTTC. It codes for CASSPPGLAGGEQFF.